This T cell receptor beta chain was recovered during a study of low-dose radiotherapy and immunotherapy resistance in tumors. The overall study: Cohort 1 was treated with 0.5 Gy per fraction at 2-week intervals, amounting to 6.5 Gy overall. Dosing of intravenous cyclophosphamide at 200 mg/m2 occurred every two weeks and took place one day prior to radiation and immunotherapy. Aspirin was taken orally by patients at 300 mg daily for four cycles from cycle 1 day 1.

First-strand cDNA used TRAV- and TRBV-specific primers, covering alpha and beta chains. With a constant-region primer and a V-primer adapter, TCRs were subjected to 15 to 25 PCR cycles of amplification. TCRdb recomputed calls from the reads with MiXCR, one row per CDR3 protein. Among 80,000 to 95,000 distinct CDR3 sequences listed, under 9.5% were seen once. This clonotype was observed many times. Germline V lookup: CDR1 LGHNA, CDR2 YSLEER. This CDR3 has 16 amino acids. V gave up 3 bases and J gave up 0 bases, with 14 bases separating them. The time point here: before trial treatment. It was nivolumab, ipilimumab, aspirin, low-dose cyclophosphamide and low-dose radiotherapy that donors received.

This chain links TRBV4-3 with TRBJ1-2; maybe TRBD1 (5 bases). The starting material was PBMCs, obtained before treatment. The sequence came from a male donor with prostate cancer. The CDR3 coding sequence is TGCGCCAGCAGCCATTCTTTGACAGTCACTAACTATGGCTACACCTTC. Translation: CASSHSLTVTNYGYTF.